This T cell receptor beta chain was captured by sequencing in a study of blood T cell repertoires in COVID-19. Study as a whole: Specimens from acute and convalescent COVID-19 originated in the United States, Italy and Spain.

The CDR3 extends over 15 amino acids. The V end was cut by 4 bases, the J end by 5 bases, with 16 bases between. CDR1 is MNHEY and CDR2 is SVGEGT in the germline V gene. In the authors' methods: Estimation of nucleated cell counts was performed using reference gene primer amplification. The method was immunoSEQ multiplex PCR; TCRdb's version includes in-frame clones alone and lacks a portion of them. V and J calls and clone size are those listed in that table; D and trimming were worked out from the DNA. Among about 200,000 clones listed, 70% to 90% were seen once. Participants spanned ages about 18 to 95 years and resided in over 20 US areas. Cohorts were assigned according to the clinical history that participants reported.

The sequence was collected from a woman in her twenties or thirties who had been exposed to COVID-19. The rearrangement links TRBV6-2 or TRBV6-3 to TRBJ2-3; tentative D call: TRBD1 (5 bases). Source material: PBMCs or T cells enriched from blood (not recorded which). The CDR3 bases are TGTGCCAGCAGTTCCGACAGTGCTCCCTTAGATACGCAGTATTTT. This codes for CASSSDSAPLDTQYF.